This TCR beta chain was sequenced in a study of post-analysis software for immune sequencing data (dated by TCRdb to 2013 to 2016). With regard to the full study: Recorded disease courses included relapsing-remitting, secondary progressive and progressive-relapsing multiple sclerosis, with some patients lacking subtype annotation. A subset of samples was prepared in parallel using single-end sample barcoding, then pooled and co-amplified after Illumina adapter ligation. The patient repertoires were set against around eleven previously published healthy control repertoires from donors whose ages ranged from roughly 6 to 27 years.

The research as a whole found: Compared with controls, multiple sclerosis patients had significantly lower normalized Chao1 diversity, a finding suggesting substantial peripheral T-cell clonal expansion. Direct clustering with F measure revealed strong co-clustering of samples prepared in the same batch, which led to a batch-effect correction. A handful of TRBV segments, including TRBV5-6, TRBV5-1 and TRBV20-1, were significantly more frequent in patients than controls. The multiple sclerosis patient group was slightly younger than the control group.

TCR beta repertoires were profiled from peripheral blood of over 10 young patients with multiple sclerosis to demonstrate the VDJtools post-analysis software. The multiple sclerosis patients were children and adolescents ranging in age from about 6 to 17 years. A word on this clonotype: Its target antigen remains unknown. Base qualities are missing; no much larger clone stands one base away.

From its cysteine to its phenylalanine, the CDR3 spans 17 amino acids. Only the CDR3 region is kept as DNA, spanning 51 bases read in frame from base 1. According to the germline V gene (reference sequence), CDR1 reads DFQATT and CDR2 reads SNEGSKA. Compared with germline, V lacks 0 bases and J lacks 5 bases; bases without a gene match: 11. The library was obtained by PCR. Sequencing took place on an Illumina HiSeq 2500. Unique molecular identifiers were incorporated into TCR beta cDNA libraries to reduce PCR and sequencing biases. Every 1 to 10 million input T cells yielded roughly 500,000 cDNA molecules, meaning each molecule approximated one T cell. Patient libraries were prepared and sequenced with the same protocol used for the earlier healthy control dataset. Within a given batch, samples were prepared together, multiplexed and sequenced on the same HiSeq lane. The published analysis was carried out like this. Raw barcoded reads were processed with MIGEC, and single-read molecular identifier groups were discarded before consensus assembly and CDR3 extraction. Clonotype tables were post-analysed with VDJtools, and diversity was normalized by down-sampling all datasets to the smallest sample size. In repertoire overlap clustering, CDR3 amino acid sequences, but not nucleotide sequences, were matched to correct batch-related cross-sample contamination. The public reads were quality trimmed at Q25 with fastp and then assembled into clones with MiXCR by TCRdb, keeping productive beta chains. When rows share a CDR3 protein, they turn into one entry using the most common DNA and genes. The authors' filters were not applied to this entry. The sample profile shows more than 450,000 distinct CDR3 sequences; about 40% of them were found once. The top ten clonotypes cover about 1.8% of the sample.

The chain is assembled from TRBV20-1 and TRBJ2-5; TRBD2 lines up with 11 middle nucleotides. The receptor was isolated from a girl between 5 and 17 years old with multiple sclerosis. The source material was blood. The sequence in DNA is TGCAGTGCTAGAGATGGAATTAGCGGGGGGGCCGTGGAGACCCAGTACTTC. This is translated as CSARDGISGGAVETQYF.